A selection of T cell receptor beta chains follows, all from one sample in a study of blood T cells in healthy people across ages. One entry per CDR3 protein results from TCRdb running MiXCR on the 5' RACE reads. The sample includes nearly 800,000 distinct CDR3 sequences, about 56% of them seen just once. The sequencing input was blood. The source is a man aged 40-50 years in good health. CDR3s include the opening cysteine and the closing phenylalanine or tryptophan. Fields, in order: clone size, J gene, V gene, D gene, CDR3 protein, CDR3 DNA. A D gene is named only where the DNA matches it firmly. Clone size appears in some rows only: once, few, many, or a class for an expanded clone.

>-|TRBJ2-7|TRBV18|-
CASSPKGHSYEQYF
TGTGCCAGCTCACCCAAAGGACACTCCTACGAGCAGTACTTC
>-|TRBJ2-3|TRBV9|-
CASSVVGIRTDTQYF
TGTGCCAGCAGCGTAGTGGGTATACGGACAGATACGCAGTATTTT
>few|TRBJ2-3|TRBV5-1|TRBD1
CASSPGTGAGVDTQYF
TGCGCCAGCAGCCCAGGGACAGGGGCGGGCGTAGATACGCAGTATTTT
>few|TRBJ1-2|TRBV25-1|-
CASSEQQWDGYTF
TGTGCCAGCAGTGAACAGCAGTGGGATGGCTACACCTTC
>-|TRBJ1-1|TRBV20-1|-
CSASGQGYGMNTEAFF
TGCAGTGCTAGCGGCCAGGGGTACGGGATGAACACTGAAGCTTTCTTT
>-|TRBJ2-1|TRBV28|TRBD1
CASSPPGDRDYNEQFF
TGTGCCAGCAGTCCCCCGGGGGACAGGGACTACAATGAGCAGTTCTTC
>few|TRBJ2-3|TRBV4-2|-
CASSQDSSGGALRADTQYF
TGTGCCAGCAGCCAAGATTCTAGTGGCGGGGCACTCCGAGCAGATACGCAGTATTTT
>few|TRBJ2-3|TRBV4-2|TRBD2
CAGAGGYGDTQYF
TGTGCCGGAGCGGGGGGCTATGGGGATACGCAGTATTTT
>few|TRBJ2-5|TRBV7-2|-
CASTSFRGKETQYF
TGTGCCAGCACCTCGTTTAGGGGTAAAGAGACCCAGTACTTC
>-|TRBJ2-7|TRBV29-1|-
CSVVRRSYNEQYF
TGCAGCGTTGTAAGACGTTCCTACAATGAGCAGTACTTC
>-|TRBJ2-5|TRBV4-2|-
CASSQAGAQETQYF
TGTGCCAGCAGCCAAGCAGGGGCCCAAGAGACCCAGTACTTC
>-|TRBJ2-5|TRBV20-1|TRBD2
CSAIRTSGPTGIETQYF
TGCAGTGCTATCCGGACTAGCGGCCCTACTGGCATAGAGACCCAGTACTTC
>-|TRBJ2-1|TRBV13|-
CASSLPNSGNEQFF
TGTGCCAGCAGCTTGCCGAATTCGGGGAATGAGCAGTTCTTC
>-|TRBJ2-5|TRBV3-1|-
CASSQESGTNQETQYF
TGTGCCAGCAGCCAAGAGTCTGGGACGAACCAAGAGACCCAGTACTTC
>few|TRBJ1-5|TRBV7-2|TRBD1
CASSLGQNNQPQHF
TGTGCCAGCAGCTTGGGACAGAATAATCAGCCCCAGCATTTT
>few|TRBJ2-1|TRBV6-4|-
CVSSGTNDNEQFF
TGTGTCAGCAGCGGGACAAATGACAATGAGCAGTTCTTC
>-|TRBJ2-5|TRBV5-4|-
CASSPGGDRQETQYF
TGTGCCAGCAGCCCCGGAGGGGACAGACAAGAGACCCAGTACTTC
>-|TRBJ2-4|TRBV6-6|-
CASSYSQPPQQYF
TGTGCCAGCAGTTACTCCCAACCACCCCAGCAGTACTTC
>few|TRBJ1-2|TRBV12-3/TRBV12-4|-
CASSTGRIANYGYTF
TGTGCCAGCAGCACCGGAAGGATCGCTAACTATGGCTACACCTTC
>-|TRBJ2-5|TRBV20-1|-
CSARGSIGGSVQTQYF
TGCAGTGCTAGAGGGTCCATAGGGGGTTCAGTCCAGACCCAGTACTTC
>many|TRBJ2-3|TRBV14|-
CASSPLLRDTQYF
TGTGCCAGCAGCCCTTTATTAAGAGATACGCAGTATTTT
>-|TRBJ2-2|TRBV6-2/TRBV6-3|-
CASSYSSNPGDTGELFF
TGTGCCAGCAGTTACTCGAGCAACCCAGGAGACACCGGGGAGCTGTTTTTT
>-|TRBJ2-7|TRBV6-1|-
CASRDALSDGQYF
TGTGCCAGCAGGGACGCGCTTTCCGACGGGCAGTACTTC
>-|TRBJ2-5|TRBV24-1|-
CATSDPTGRFRETQYF
TGTGCCACCAGTGACCCGACAGGGAGGTTCCGAGAGACCCAGTACTTC
>-|TRBJ1-2|TRBV24-1|-
CATSDSVSGVDGYTF
TGTGCCACCAGTGACTCCGTGTCGGGGGTCGATGGCTACACCTTC